This T cell receptor (beta chain) was obtained from a study of CD8 T cells in Susac syndrome. Reverse transcription of roughly 0.5 to 1 ug RNA was carried out with random hexamers. Multiplex PCR with immunoSEQ amplified the TCR beta CDR3 across 54 Vbeta and 13 Jbeta. TCRdb independently ran MiXCR on the immunoSEQ multiplex PCR reads; one entry per CDR3 protein. The table has almost 450,000 distinct CDR3 sequences, 75% to 90% seen once. In the multiple sclerosis control group, patients were treatment-naive and had stable or active relapsing-remitting disease. Negative isolation yielded CD8+ and CD4+ T cells; FACS enriched TEMRA cells. The TCR was taken from a human donor with multiple sclerosis. Sequenced sample: CD8+ T cells from PBMCs.

The DNA for the CDR3 is TGTGCCAGCAGCCCGGACAGGGAGGGCTACACCTTC. It encodes CASSPDREGYTF. V and J are TRBV6-5 and TRBJ1-2; 8 bases match TRBD1. From germline, CDR1 is MNHEY and CDR2 SVGAGI. The CDR3 length is 12 residues. With 6 bases clipped from V and 8 bases from J, the junction kept 5 bases outside the gene matches.